These 27 T cell receptor beta chains originate from one sample sequenced in a study of cytomegalovirus exposure and HLA in healthy donors. PCR involved 60 Vbeta and 13 Jbeta primers. Libraries were prepared by immunoSEQ multiplex PCR; TCRdb keeps only in-frame clonotypes and omits some of them. The data contain about 200,000 clones, around 80% of them singletons. Sequencing input: PBMCs. The origin of the receptors is a man younger than 45 in good health and CMV-seronegative.

This sequence joins TRBV4-2 and TRBJ2-5, with TRBD2 as a possible D gene (7 bases). Germline V gene lookup returns CDR1 LGHNA and CDR2 YNFKEQ. The ends were cut back, 0 bases at V and 9 bases at J, with 20 bases in the middle. The CDR3 is 16 residues long. CDR3 coding DNA: TGTGCCAGCAGCCAAGAGAGAGGTCTACAGGGAGGGTCCCAGTACTTC. Protein: CASSQERGLQGGSQYF.

The rearrangement links TRBV6-5 to TRBJ1-5; D is ambiguous. Germline V lookup: CDR1 MNHEY, CDR2 SVGAGI. Trimming removed 6 bases at V and 4 bases at J, with 7 bases between. The CDR3 runs 12 residues. CDR3 sequence (DNA): TGTGCCAGCAGGGGCACAAATCAGCCCCAGCATTTT. It codes for CASRGTNQPQHF.

This clone was observed once. The gene calls are TRBV28 and TRBJ2-5; TRBD2 might be the D (6 bases). Germline V gene sequence: CDR1 MDHEN, CDR2 SYDVKM. The CDR3 runs to 16 residues. The ends were cut back, 6 bases at V and 5 bases at J, with 22 bases in the middle. CDR3 residues: CASSLHVRDIMETQYF. The CDR3 DNA reads TGTGCCAGCAGCCTACATGTGCGGGATATAATGGAGACCCAGTACTTC.

The gene calls are TRBV20-1 and TRBJ2-1, with D unresolved. V dropped 0 bases and J dropped 9 bases, with 6 bases sitting between them. The CDR3 sequence is 11 residues long. The germline gives CDR1 DFQATT, CDR2 SNEGSKA (reference sequence). The CDR3 sequence is CSAREYGEQFF. The CDR3 DNA reads TGCAGTGCTAGAGAGTACGGTGAGCAGTTCTTC.

This chain links TRBV7-3 with TRBJ2-7; 8 bases align to TRBD1. The CDR3 has 17 residues. Germline V gene sequence: CDR1 SGHTA, CDR2 FQGTGA. J gave up 2 bases and V 2 bases, and 11 bases lay outside the gene matches. The CDR3 loop is CASSLGPVEQGAYEQYF. CDR3 nucleotide sequence: TGTGCCAGCAGCTTAGGGCCAGTTGAACAGGGGGCCTACGAGCAGTACTTC.

The genes are TRBV4-1 and TRBJ2-7; D perhaps matches TRBD2 (5 bases). Trimming removed 0 bases from V and 3 bases from J, with 15 bases in between. The CDR3 consists of 16 residues. CDR1 is MGHRA and CDR2 is YSYEKL in the germline V gene. Here the CDR3 reads CASSQDLSGGGYEQYF. As DNA, the CDR3 is TGCGCCAGCAGCCAAGATCTTTCGGGTGGAGGCTACGAGCAGTACTTC.

This chain links TRBV9 with TRBJ2-7; 13 bases map to TRBD2. J was trimmed by 7 bases and V by 3 bases; bases with no gene match: 7. CDR3 length equals 15 residues. CDR1 is SGDLS, CDR2 YYNGEE, per germline. CDR3 loop: CASSELPGLAGEQYF. The CDR3 DNA sequence: TGTGCCAGCAGCGAGCTTCCGGGACTAGCGGGAGAGCAGTACTTC.

The CDR3 DNA reads as TGTGCCAGCAGTTTAAAGGGACAGGGGCCCCCCTACGAGCAGTACTTC. It encodes CASSLKGQGPPYEQYF. This chain joins TRBV27 and TRBJ2-7, with 10 bases that match TRBD1. Germline CDR1 and CDR2: MNHEY and SMNVEV (reference sequence). The CDR3 extends over 16 amino acids. The J segment lost 2 bases and the V segment lost 2 bases, leaving 6 bases of the junction unmatched.

The chain has TRBV15 and TRBJ2-1, with TRBD2 matching 10 bases. The CDR3 has 16 amino acids. Germline CDR1 LNHNV, CDR2 YYDKDF (reference sequence). V lost 0 bases, J lost 10 bases, and 9 bases stayed unmatched. The CDR3 DNA is TGTGCCACCAGCAGAGATAGTCAAGCGGGAGGGTGGGAGCAGTTCTTC. Translating it yields CATSRDSQAGGWEQFF.

The genes are TRBV5-1 and TRBJ1-1; no clear D gene. This CDR3 comprises 13 residues. CDR1 is SGHRS, CDR2 YFSETQ, per germline. The V and J ends lost 1 base and 7 bases respectively, with 11 bases between them. CDR3 nucleotides: TGCGCCAGCAGCTTGTATCAGGCAGGTGAAGCTTTCTTT. Translation: CASSLYQAGEAFF.

This clone was picked up a small number of times. J is TRBJ1-1 and V is TRBV11-3, with TRBD1 as a possible D gene (5 bases). The ends were cut back, 0 bases at V and 3 bases at J, with 5 bases in the middle. CDR1 is SGHNT and CDR2 is YENEEA in the germline V gene. The CDR3 is 13 residues long. The CDR3 reads CASSLEGHTEAFF. The CDR3 coding sequence is TGTGCCAGCAGCTTAGAGGGGCACACTGAAGCTTTCTTT.

The genes are TRBV5-6 and TRBJ1-6; no firm D call. The germline CDR1 and CDR2 sequences are SGHDT and YYEEEE. CDR3 size: 15 residues. V was trimmed by 4 bases and J by 0 bases, leaving 8 bases between them. Here the CDR3 reads CASSLLSSYNSPLHF. The CDR3 DNA is TGTGCCAGCAGCCTACTGAGCTCCTATAATTCACCCCTCCACTTT.

J is TRBJ1-1 and V is TRBV7-9, with D possibly being TRBD1 (6 bases). The V end was cut by 5 bases, the J end by 2 bases, with 18 bases between. The germline V gene encodes CDR1 SEHNR and CDR2 FQNEAQ (reference sequence). This CDR3 spans 16 amino acids. The chain's CDR3 is CASSTHGTPGNTEAFF. DNA of the CDR3: TGTGCCAGCAGCACCCACGGGACACCAGGCAACACTGAAGCTTTCTTT.

This chain connects TRBV19 to TRBJ1-2; D may be TRBD1 (6 bases). V lost 5 bases, J lost 8 bases, and 12 bases lay in between. CDR1 is LNHDA and CDR2 is SQIVND in the germline V gene (reference sequence). This CDR3 contains 12 residues. CDR3 bases: TGTGCCAGTAGTCAGAACAGGGTCGGCTACACCTTC. It codes for CASSQNRVGYTF.

The chain uses TRBV7-9 and TRBJ2-7, with 9 bases identical to TRBD1. The length of the CDR3 is 15 residues. The V segment lost 5 bases and the J segment 0 bases; nucleotides outside the gene matches: 5. Germline values: CDR1 SEHNR, CDR2 FQNEAQ (reference sequence). CDR3 nucleotides: TGTGCCAGCAGCCTGGGACAGGGTCGCTCCTACGAGCAGTACTTC. Its protein product is CASSLGQGRSYEQYF.

This clone showed up just a few times. This chain links TRBV4-1 with TRBJ2-1; a weak D match, TRBD2 (6 bases). This CDR3 contains 16 residues. CDR1 and CDR2 from the germline V gene are MGHRA and YSYEKL. Trimming removed 4 bases at V and 4 bases at J, with 17 bases between. The CDR3: CASSLTPGVGYNEQFF. The CDR3 DNA sequence: TGCGCCAGCAGCCTCACTCCGGGAGTTGGGTACAATGAGCAGTTCTTC.

This rearrangement joins TRBV9 to TRBJ2-5, with D tentatively TRBD2 (6 bases). The CDR3 runs to 14 residues. Germline CDR1 is SGDLS and CDR2 is YYNGEE. V lost 0 bases and J lost 3, with 9 bases in between. The DNA for the CDR3 is TGTGCCAGCAGCGTAGACGGAGGGAAAGAGACCCAGTACTTC. Its translation is CASSVDGGKETQYF.

The rearrangement uses TRBV28 and TRBJ2-2, with TRBD1 matching 10 bases. Germline CDR1 and CDR2: MDHEN and SYDVKM. After removal of 5 bases from V and 3 bases from J, the junction contained 6 bases not matched to a gene. The CDR3 loop spans 16 amino acids. CDR3 protein: CASSLPGQGYTGELFF. CDR3 in DNA: TGTGCCAGCAGTCTCCCGGGACAGGGGTACACCGGGGAGCTGTTTTTT.

The chain uses TRBV6-5 and TRBJ1-1; 7 positions match TRBD1. The germline CDR1 and CDR2 sequences are MNHEY and SVGAGI. The CDR3 contains 14 residues. V lost 6 bases to trimming and J lost 3 bases; unmatched junction nucleotides: 7. In DNA form, the CDR3 reads TGTGCCAGCAGACAGGGGAAGGGGTACACTGAAGCTTTCTTT. Translated, it gives CASRQGKGYTEAFF.

The chain recombines TRBV29-1 with TRBJ2-3, with a weak D call TRBD2 (7 bases). The CDR3 totals 14 residues. Looked up from germline, CDR1 is SQVTM and CDR2 is ANQGSEA. V was trimmed by 6 bases and J by 3 bases, leaving 16 bases between them. The CDR3 nucleotides read TGCAGCGTGGAAACAGGGAGGGGGACAGATACGCAGTATTTT. Amino acid sequence: CSVETGRGTDTQYF.

This clone came up a few times. The rearrangement uses TRBV27 and TRBJ2-1, with 9 positions matching TRBD2. The germline CDR1 and CDR2 sequences are MNHEY and SMNVEV (reference sequence). The CDR3 runs 18 residues. V lost 2 bases to trimming and J lost 6 bases; unmatched junction nucleotides: 14. Written as DNA, the CDR3 is TGTGCCAGCAGTTTAACACTAGCGGGTGGCCTTCCTTTCAATGAGCAGTTCTTC. Translating it yields CASSLTLAGGLPFNEQFF.

The V call is TRBV5-6, the J call TRBJ2-7, with D possibly TRBD1 on 6 matching bases. The CDR3 has 16 residues. Germline V gene sequence: CDR1 SGHDT, CDR2 YYEEEE. Deletions cut 4 bases from V and 9 bases from J, with 26 bases between. CDR3 sequence: CASSTPRDRYPHWQYF. The DNA for the CDR3 is TGTGCCAGCAGCACACCGCGAGACAGGTATCCCCATTGGCAGTACTTC.

The chain employs TRBV27 and TRBJ2-2; possibly TRBD1 for D (5 bases). CDR1 is MNHEY and CDR2 is SMNVEV in the germline V gene (reference sequence). The CDR3 has 14 amino acids. Trimming took off 5 bases at V and 5 bases at J, with 12 bases between the two ends. The CDR3 DNA reads TGTGCCAGCAGTAGAAGGGGCGGAACCGGGGAGCTGTTTTTT. Translation: CASSRRGGTGELFF.

This chain joins TRBV5-4 and TRBJ1-1; 7 positions agree with TRBD1. This CDR3 has 13 residues. Germline loops: CDR1 SGHNT, CDR2 YYREEE (reference sequence). The V gene end was trimmed by 4 bases and the J gene end by 5 bases; junction bases not matched to a gene: 5. The DNA of the CDR3 is TGTGCCAGCAGCCCCAGGGGGAAGACTGAAGCTTTCTTT. It translates to CASSPRGKTEAFF. The full variable domain, in which reference TRBV5-4 and TRBJ1-1 provide the parts outside the CDR3, is ETGVTQSPTHLIKTRGQQVTLRCSSQSGHNTVSWYQQALGQGPQFIFQYYREEENGRGNFPPRFSGLQFPNYSSELNVNALELDDSALYLCASSPRGKTEAFFGQGTRLTVV.

The chain links TRBV5-5 to TRBJ2-3; D is uncertain. CDR1 is SGHKS and CDR2 is YYEKEE in the germline V gene (reference sequence). The CDR3 length is 14 residues. V was pared by 4 bases and J by 3 bases, with 12 bases between. CDR3 nucleotides: TGTGCCAGCAGCATAGACTTTTTGACAGATACGCAGTATTTT. Protein: CASSIDFLTDTQYF.

As for this clone: A read error may account for a junction end that differs from germline. This chain connects TRBV7-9 to TRBJ2-7, with unresolved D. CDR3 length: 12 residues. CDR1 and CDR2 from the germline V gene are SEHNR and FQNEAQ (reference sequence). CDR3 amino acids: CSSSLVPGEQYF. As DNA, the CDR3 is TGTTCCAGCAGCTTGGTCCCGGGCGAGCAGTACTTC.

The table lists this clone with a few counts. The CDR3 is CASSPGLAGKETQYF. CDR3 DNA sequence: TGCGCCAGCAGCCCCGGACTAGCGGGAAAAGAGACCCAGTACTTC. V is TRBV5-1 and J is TRBJ2-5; 12 nucleotides match TRBD2. With V trimmed by 4 bases and J by 3 bases, 4 bases remained unmatched. The germline V gene has CDR1 SGHRS and CDR2 YFSETQ. The CDR3 sequence is 15 residues long.